This TCR beta chain was documented in a study of control samples from healthy donors and cancer patients. The table came from immunoSEQ multiplex PCR; TCRdb's copy has only in-frame clones and leaves some out. The repertoire holds about 180,000 clones, approximately 90% seen once, with 1.4% in the top ten. The germline V gene encodes CDR1 LGHDT and CDR2 YNNKEL (reference sequence). The CDR3 is 17 amino acids. Trimming at V came to 1 base and at J to 10 bases, leaving 11 bases not matched to a gene. The chain couples TRBV3-1 (or the pseudogene TRBV3-2) to TRBJ1-6; 9 bases fit TRBD1. This clonotype was sampled from a man aged 30 to 39 in good health. Sample: blood. CDR3 sequence (DNA): TGTGCCAGCAGCCAAGCGGGAGGGGACAGGGCGGGATCACCCCTCCACTTT. It encodes CASSQAGGDRAGSPLHF.